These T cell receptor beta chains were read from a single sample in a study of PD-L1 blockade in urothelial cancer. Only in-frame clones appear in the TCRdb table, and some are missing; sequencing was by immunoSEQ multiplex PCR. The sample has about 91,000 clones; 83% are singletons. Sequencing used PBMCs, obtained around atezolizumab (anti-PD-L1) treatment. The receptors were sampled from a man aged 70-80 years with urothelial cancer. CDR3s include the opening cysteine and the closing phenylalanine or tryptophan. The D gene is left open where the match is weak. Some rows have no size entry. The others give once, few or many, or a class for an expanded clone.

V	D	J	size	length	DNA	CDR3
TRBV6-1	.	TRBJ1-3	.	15	TGTGCCAGCAGTGAAGACCAGGGCAATGGAAACACCATATATTTT	CASSEDQGNGNTIYF
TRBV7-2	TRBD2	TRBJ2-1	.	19	TGTGCCAGCAGCTCAGAAGAGGGCGGGAGGGTGAGCTCCTACAATGAGCAGTTCTTC	CASSSEEGGRVSSYNEQFF
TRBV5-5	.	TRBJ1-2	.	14	TGTGCCAGCAGCTTGCAGGAGGGCATCTATGGCTACACCTTC	CASSLQEGIYGYTF
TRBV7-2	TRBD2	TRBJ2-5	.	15	TGTGCCAGCAGCTTAGAACTAGCGGGGGTTCAGACCCAGTACTTC	CASSLELAGVQTQYF
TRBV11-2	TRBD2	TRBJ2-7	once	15	TGTGCCAGCAGCCCGGAGCGGGGCAGCTCCTACGAGCAGTACTTC	CASSPERGSSYEQYF
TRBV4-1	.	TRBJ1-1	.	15	TGCGCCAGCAGCCAAGAAGGCAGGGGGAACACTGAAGCTTTCTTT	CASSQEGRGNTEAFF
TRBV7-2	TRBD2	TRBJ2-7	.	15	TGTGCCAGCAGCACCGCTACGGGAGGCTCCTACGAGCAGTACTTC	CASSTATGGSYEQYF
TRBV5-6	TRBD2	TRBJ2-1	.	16	TGTGCCAGCAGCTTGATGGCGGGAGGGCCCTACAATGAGCAGTTCTTC	CASSLMAGGPYNEQFF
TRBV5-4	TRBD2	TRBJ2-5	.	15	TGTGCCAGCAGCCCTGGGACTAGCGGGCAAGAGACCCAGTACTTC	CASSPGTSGQETQYF
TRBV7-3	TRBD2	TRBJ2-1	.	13	TGTGCCAGCAGCTTAGGGGGACTAGCCCCACAGTTCTTC	CASSLGGLAPQFF
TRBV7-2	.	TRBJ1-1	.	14	TGTGCCAGCAGCTTAAGACCGGGGAACACTGAAGCTTTCTTT	CASSLRPGNTEAFF
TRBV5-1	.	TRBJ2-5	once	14	TGCGCCAGCAGCTTGGGAGGCGACTTTGAGACCCAGTACTTC	CASSLGGDFETQYF
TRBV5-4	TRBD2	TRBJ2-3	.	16	TGTGCCAGCAGCCTAAGACTAGCGGCGAACACAGATACGCAGTATTTT	CASSLRLAANTDTQYF
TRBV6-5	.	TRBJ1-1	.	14	TGTGCCAGCAGTAGGAGTTTTACGAACACTGAAGCTTTCTTT	CASSRSFTNTEAFF
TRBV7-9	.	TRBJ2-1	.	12	TGTGCCAGCAGTGAATCGGGGAATGAGCAGTTCTTC	CASSESGNEQFF
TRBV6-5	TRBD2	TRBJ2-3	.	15	TGTGCCAGCAGTTCGACTAGCGGGAGCCCAGATACGCAGTATTTT	CASSSTSGSPDTQYF
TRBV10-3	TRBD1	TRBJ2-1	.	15	TGTGCCATCAGCCCCTCGGGGACAGGGAGGTTTGAGCAGTTCTTC	CAISPSGTGRFEQFF
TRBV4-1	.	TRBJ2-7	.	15	TGCGCCAGCCGCCGGGGGACAGCGACCACCTACGAGCAGTACTTC	CASRRGTATTYEQYF
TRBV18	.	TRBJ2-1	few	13	TGTGCCAGCTCCCGGGACACATACAATGAGCAGTTCTTC	CASSRDTYNEQFF